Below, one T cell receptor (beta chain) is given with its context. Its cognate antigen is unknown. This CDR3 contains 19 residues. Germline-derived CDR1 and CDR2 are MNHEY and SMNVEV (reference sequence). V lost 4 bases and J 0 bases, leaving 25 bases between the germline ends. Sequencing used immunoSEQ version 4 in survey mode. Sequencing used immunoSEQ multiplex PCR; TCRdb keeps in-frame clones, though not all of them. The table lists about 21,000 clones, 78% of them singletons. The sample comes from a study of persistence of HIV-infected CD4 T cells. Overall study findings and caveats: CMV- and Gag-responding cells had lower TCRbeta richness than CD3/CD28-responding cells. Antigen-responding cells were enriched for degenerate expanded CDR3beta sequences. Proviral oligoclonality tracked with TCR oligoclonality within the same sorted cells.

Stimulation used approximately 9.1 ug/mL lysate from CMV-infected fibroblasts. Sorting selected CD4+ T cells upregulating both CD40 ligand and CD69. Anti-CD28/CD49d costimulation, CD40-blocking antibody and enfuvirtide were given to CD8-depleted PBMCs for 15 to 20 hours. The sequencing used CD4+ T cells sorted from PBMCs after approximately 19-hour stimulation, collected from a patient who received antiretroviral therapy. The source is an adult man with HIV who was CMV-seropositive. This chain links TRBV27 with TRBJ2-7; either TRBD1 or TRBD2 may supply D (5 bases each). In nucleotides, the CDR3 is TGTGCCAGCAGTTCGAGGGGACCACGACTGTCGCTAAGCTCCTACGAGCAGTACTTC. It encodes CASSSRGPRLSLSSYEQYF.